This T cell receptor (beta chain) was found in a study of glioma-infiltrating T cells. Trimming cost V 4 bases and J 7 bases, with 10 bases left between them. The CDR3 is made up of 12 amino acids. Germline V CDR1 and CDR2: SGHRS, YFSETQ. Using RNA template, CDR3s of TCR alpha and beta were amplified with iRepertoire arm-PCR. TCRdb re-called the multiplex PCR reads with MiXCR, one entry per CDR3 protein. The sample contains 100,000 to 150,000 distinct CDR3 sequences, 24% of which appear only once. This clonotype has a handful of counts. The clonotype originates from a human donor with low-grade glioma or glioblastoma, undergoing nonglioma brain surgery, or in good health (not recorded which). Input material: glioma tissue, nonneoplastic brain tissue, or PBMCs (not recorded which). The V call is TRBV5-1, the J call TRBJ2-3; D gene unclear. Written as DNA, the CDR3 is TGCGCCAGCAGCGGGGTCGAGAATACGCAGTATTTT. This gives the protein CASSGVENTQYF. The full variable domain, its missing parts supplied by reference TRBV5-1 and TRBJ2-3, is KAGVTQTPRYLIKTRGQQVTLSCSPISGHRSVSWYQQTPGQGLQFLFEYFSETQRNKGNFPGRFSGRQFSNSRSEMNVSTLELGDSALYLCASSGVENTQYFGPGTRLTVL.